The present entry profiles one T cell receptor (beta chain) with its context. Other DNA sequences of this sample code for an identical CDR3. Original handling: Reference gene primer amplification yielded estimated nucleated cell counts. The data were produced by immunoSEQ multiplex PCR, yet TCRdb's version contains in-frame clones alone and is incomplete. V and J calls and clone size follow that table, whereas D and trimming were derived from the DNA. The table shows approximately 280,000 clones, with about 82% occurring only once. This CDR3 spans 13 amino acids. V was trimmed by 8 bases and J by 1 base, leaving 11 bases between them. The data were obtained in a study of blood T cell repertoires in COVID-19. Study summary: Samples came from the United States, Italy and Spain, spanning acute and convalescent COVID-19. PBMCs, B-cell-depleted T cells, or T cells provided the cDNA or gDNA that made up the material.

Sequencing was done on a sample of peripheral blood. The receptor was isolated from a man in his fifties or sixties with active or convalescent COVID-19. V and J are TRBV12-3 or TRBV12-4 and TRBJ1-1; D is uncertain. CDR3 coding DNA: TGTGCCAGCTCCTTAGCGGGGAACACTGAAGCTTTCTTT. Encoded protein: CASSLAGNTEAFF.